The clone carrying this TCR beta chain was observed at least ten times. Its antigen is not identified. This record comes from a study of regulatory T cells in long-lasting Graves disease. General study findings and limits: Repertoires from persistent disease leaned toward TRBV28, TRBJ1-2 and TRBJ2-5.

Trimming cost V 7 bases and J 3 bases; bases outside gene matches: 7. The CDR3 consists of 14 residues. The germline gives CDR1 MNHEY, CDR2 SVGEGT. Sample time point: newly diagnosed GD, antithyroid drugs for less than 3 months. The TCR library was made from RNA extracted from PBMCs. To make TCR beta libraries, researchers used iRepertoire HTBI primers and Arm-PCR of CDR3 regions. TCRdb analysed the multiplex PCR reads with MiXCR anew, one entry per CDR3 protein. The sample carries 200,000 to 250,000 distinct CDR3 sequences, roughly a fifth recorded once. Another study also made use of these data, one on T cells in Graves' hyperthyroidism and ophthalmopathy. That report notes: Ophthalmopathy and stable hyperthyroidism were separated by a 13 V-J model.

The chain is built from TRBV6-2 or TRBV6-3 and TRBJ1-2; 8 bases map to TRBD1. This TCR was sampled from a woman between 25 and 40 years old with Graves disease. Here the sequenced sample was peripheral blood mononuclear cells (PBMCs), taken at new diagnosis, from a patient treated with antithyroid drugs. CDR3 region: CASKRTGSDYGYTF. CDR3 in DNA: TGTGCCAGCAAGAGGACAGGGTCGGACTATGGCTACACCTTC.